The sequence of this T cell receptor (beta chain) was determined in a study of OX40 agonist ivuxolimab in advanced cancers. Findings of the study overall: In the 0.1 to 3.0 mg/kg range, CD4+ and CD8+ blood T cells had expanded clonally by week 6.

Notes on this clone: Its target is unknown.

Sampled blood was obtained at baseline, cycle 4 day 1, and cycle 7 day 1. Clones were read by immunoSEQ multiplex PCR, and TCRdb kept only the in-frame ones, dropping some. The sample contains approximately 65,000 clones, 80% to 90% of which appear only once. This CDR3 has 16 residues. V shed 1 base and J 2 bases; nucleotides not matched to a gene: 5. Germline CDR1 is SGHVS and CDR2 is FQNEAQ. This sequence joins TRBV7-8 and TRBJ2-3; TRBD1 matches at 8 bases. Sequenced here: CD4+ or CD8+ T cells sorted from blood, sampled in a trial of the OX40 agonist ivuxolimab. The source of this sequence is an adult with an advanced solid tumor such as melanoma, head and neck, liver or kidney cancer. CDR3 sequence (DNA): TGTGCCAGCAGCTTAGGGGGACAGGTTACCACAGATACGCAGTATTTT. Protein: CASSLGGQVTTDTQYF.